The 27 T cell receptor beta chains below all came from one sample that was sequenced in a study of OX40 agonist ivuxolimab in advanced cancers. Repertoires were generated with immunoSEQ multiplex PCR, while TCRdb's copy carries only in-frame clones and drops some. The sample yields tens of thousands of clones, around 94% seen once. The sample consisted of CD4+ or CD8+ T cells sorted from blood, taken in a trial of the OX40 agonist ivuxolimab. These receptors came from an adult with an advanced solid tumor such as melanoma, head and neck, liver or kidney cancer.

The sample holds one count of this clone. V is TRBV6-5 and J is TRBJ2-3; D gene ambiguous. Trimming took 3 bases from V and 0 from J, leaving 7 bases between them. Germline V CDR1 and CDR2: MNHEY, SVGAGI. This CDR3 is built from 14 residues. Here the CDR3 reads CASSYDLSTDTQYF. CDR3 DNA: TGTGCCAGCAGTTATGATCTCAGCACAGATACGCAGTATTTT.

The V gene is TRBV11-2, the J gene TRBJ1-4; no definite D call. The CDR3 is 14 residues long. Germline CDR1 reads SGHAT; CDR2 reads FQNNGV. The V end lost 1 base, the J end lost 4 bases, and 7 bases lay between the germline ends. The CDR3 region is CASSLAYGNEKLFF. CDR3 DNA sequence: TGTGCCAGCAGCTTAGCCTACGGTAATGAAAAACTGTTTTTT.

The CDR3 DNA sequence: TGTGCCAGCAGTTACTCGGGGGTGGAGCAGTACTTC. Amino acids: CASSYSGVEQYF. The chain uses TRBV6-5 and TRBJ2-7, with D possibly called TRBD1 or TRBD2 (5 bases each). Deletions cut 0 bases from V and 7 bases from J, with 7 bases between. This CDR3 is 12 amino acids long. CDR1 MNHEY and CDR2 SVGAGI come from the germline V gene.

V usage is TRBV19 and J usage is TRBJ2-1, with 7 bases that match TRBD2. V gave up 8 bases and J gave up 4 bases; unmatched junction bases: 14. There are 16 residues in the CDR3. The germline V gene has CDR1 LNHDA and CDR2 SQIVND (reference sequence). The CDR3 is CASDPGGERRYNEQFF. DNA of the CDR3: TGTGCCAGTGACCCTGGGGGGGAGCGTCGATACAATGAGCAGTTCTTC.

The CDR3 DNA reads as TGTGCCAGCAGACTAGCGGGAGAAGACACCGGGGAGCTGTTTTTT. The encoded protein is CASRLAGEDTGELFF. The rearrangement links TRBV27 to TRBJ2-2; TRBD2 matches at 11 bases. J was trimmed by 3 bases and V by 6 bases; bases with no gene match: 3. The germline gives CDR1 MNHEY, CDR2 SMNVEV (reference sequence). The CDR3 runs to 15 residues.

CDR3 protein: CASSSIRGSFYNEQFF. DNA for the CDR3: TGTGCCAGCAGTTCGATACGCGGGAGCTTTTACAATGAGCAGTTCTTC. The chain has TRBV28 and TRBJ2-1, with 7 bases aligning to TRBD2. The CDR3 contains 16 residues. The germline V gene has CDR1 MDHEN and CDR2 SYDVKM. V shed 4 bases and J 4 bases; nucleotides not matched to a gene: 10.

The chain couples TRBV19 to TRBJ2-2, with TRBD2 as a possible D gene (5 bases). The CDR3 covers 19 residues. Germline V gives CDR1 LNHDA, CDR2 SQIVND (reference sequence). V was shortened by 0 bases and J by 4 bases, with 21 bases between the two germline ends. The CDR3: CASSIDPPRVSGPTGELFF. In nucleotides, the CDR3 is TGTGCCAGTAGTATAGATCCCCCGAGAGTGAGCGGACCCACCGGGGAGCTGTTTTTT.

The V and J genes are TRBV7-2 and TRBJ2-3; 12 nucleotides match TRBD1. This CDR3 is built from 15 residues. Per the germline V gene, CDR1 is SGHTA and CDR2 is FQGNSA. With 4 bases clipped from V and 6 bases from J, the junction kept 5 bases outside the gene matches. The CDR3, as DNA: TGTGCCAGCAGCTCGGGACAGGGGGCGATTGATACGCAGTATTTT. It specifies CASSSGQGAIDTQYF.

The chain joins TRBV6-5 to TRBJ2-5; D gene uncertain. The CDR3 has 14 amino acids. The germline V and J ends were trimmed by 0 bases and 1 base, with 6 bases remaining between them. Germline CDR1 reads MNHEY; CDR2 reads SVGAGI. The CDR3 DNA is TGTGCCAGCAGTTACTCAGGGCTCCAAGAGACCCAGTACTTC. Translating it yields CASSYSGLQETQYF.

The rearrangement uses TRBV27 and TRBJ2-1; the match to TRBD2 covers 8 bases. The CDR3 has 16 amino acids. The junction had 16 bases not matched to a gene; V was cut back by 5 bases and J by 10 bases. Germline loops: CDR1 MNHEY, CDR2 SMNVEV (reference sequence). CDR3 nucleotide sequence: TGTGCCAGCAGTATGGGAAATAGCGGGGAGCTTTTGGAGCAGTTCTTC. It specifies CASSMGNSGELLEQFF.

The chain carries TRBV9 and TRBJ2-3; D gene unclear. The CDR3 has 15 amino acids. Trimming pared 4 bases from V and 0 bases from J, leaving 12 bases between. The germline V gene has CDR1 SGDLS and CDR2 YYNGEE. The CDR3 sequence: CASSPPVASTDTQYF. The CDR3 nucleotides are TGTGCCAGCAGCCCGCCCGTCGCGAGCACAGATACGCAGTATTTT.

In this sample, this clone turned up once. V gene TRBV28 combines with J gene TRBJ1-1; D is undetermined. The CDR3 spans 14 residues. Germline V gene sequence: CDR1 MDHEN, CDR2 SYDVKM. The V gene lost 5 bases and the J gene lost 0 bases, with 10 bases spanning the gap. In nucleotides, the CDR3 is TGTGCCAGCAGTAACCCCACCGTGAACACTGAAGCTTTCTTT. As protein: CASSNPTVNTEAFF.

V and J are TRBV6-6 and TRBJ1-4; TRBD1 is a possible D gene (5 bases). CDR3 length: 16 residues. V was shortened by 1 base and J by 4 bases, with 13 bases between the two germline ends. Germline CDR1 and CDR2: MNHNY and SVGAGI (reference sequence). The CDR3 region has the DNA TGTGCCAGCAGTTACTACGCCGGGGGGGGTAATGAAAAACTGTTTTTT. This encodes CASSYYAGGGNEKLFF.

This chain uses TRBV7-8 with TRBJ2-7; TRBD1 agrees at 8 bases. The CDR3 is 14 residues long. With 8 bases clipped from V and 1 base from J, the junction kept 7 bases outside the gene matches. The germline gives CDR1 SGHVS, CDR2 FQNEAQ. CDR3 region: CASAGTGQSYEQYF. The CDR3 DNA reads TGTGCCAGCGCCGGGACAGGACAGTCCTACGAGCAGTACTTC.

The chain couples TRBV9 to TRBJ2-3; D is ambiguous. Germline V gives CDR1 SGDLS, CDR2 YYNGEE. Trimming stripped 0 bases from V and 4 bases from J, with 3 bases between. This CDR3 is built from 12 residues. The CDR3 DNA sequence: TGTGCCAGCAGCGTAGGGTCAGATACGCAGTATTTT. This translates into CASSVGSDTQYF.

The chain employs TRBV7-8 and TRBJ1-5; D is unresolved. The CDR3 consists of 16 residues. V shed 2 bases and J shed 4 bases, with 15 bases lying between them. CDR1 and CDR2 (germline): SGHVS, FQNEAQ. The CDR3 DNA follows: TGTGCCAGCAGCTTATCGGCAGGACTGGGAAATCAGCCCCAGCATTTT. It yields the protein CASSLSAGLGNQPQHF.

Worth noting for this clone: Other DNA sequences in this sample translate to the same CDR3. The CDR3 reads CASSPGGYEQYF. Written as DNA, the CDR3 is TGTGCCAGCAGCCCCGGGGGATACGAGCAGTACTTC. The chain recombines TRBV7-9 with TRBJ2-7, with a tentative D call TRBD2 (6 bases). This CDR3 has 12 residues. Germline V gene lookup returns CDR1 SEHNR and CDR2 FQNEAQ (reference sequence). V shed 5 bases and J shed 4 bases, with 9 bases lying between them.

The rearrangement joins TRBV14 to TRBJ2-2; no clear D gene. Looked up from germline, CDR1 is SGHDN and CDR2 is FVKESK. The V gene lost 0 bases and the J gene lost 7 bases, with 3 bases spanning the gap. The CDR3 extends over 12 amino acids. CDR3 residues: CASSQDVGELFF. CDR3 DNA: TGTGCCAGCAGCCAAGACGTCGGGGAGCTGTTTTTT.

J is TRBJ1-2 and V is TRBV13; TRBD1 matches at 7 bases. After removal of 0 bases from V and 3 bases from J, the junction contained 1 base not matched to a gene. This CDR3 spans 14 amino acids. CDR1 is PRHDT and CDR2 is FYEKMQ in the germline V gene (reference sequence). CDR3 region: CASSLGQGYYGYTF. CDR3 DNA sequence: TGTGCCAGCAGCTTAGGACAGGGGTACTATGGCTACACCTTC.

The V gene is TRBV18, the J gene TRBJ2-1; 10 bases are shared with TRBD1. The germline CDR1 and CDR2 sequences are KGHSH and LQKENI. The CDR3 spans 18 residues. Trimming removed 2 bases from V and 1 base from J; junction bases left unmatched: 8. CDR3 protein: CASSPSDRGLSSYNEQFF. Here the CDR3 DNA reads TGTGCCAGCTCACCATCCGACAGGGGGCTGAGTTCCTACAATGAGCAGTTCTTC.

CDR3 residues: CASSTRGGTQYF. As DNA, the CDR3 is TGTGCCAGCAGCACCAGGGGAGGCACGCAGTATTTT. The rearrangement links TRBV7-6 to TRBJ2-3; D might be TRBD1 or TRBD2, each matching 6 bases. Germline CDR1 SGHVS, CDR2 FNYEAQ. The CDR3 is 12 residues long. V lost 5 bases and J 9 bases, leaving 12 bases between the germline ends.

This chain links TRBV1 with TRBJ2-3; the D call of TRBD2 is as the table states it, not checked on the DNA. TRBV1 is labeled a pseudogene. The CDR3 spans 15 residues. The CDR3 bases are TGCACCAGCAGCCTAGCCGGGACTAGCACAGATACGCAGTATTTT. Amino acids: CTSSLAGTSTDTQYF.

The CDR3 is CASSRDTSSGNTIYF. The CDR3 nucleotides read TGTGCCAGCAGCCGGGACACCAGCTCTGGAAACACCATATATTTT. The chain links TRBV28 to TRBJ1-3, with D tentatively TRBD1 (6 bases). Looked up from germline, CDR1 is MDHEN and CDR2 is SYDVKM. Trimming took 6 bases from V and 0 from J, leaving 12 bases between them. The CDR3 runs to 15 residues.

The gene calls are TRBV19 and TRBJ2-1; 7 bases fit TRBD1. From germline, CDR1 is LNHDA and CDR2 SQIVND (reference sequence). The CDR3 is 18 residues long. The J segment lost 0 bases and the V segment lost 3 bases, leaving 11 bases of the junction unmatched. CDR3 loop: CASSMGTELFSSYNEQFF. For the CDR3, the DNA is TGTGCCAGTAGTATGGGGACAGAACTTTTTAGCTCCTACAATGAGCAGTTCTTC.

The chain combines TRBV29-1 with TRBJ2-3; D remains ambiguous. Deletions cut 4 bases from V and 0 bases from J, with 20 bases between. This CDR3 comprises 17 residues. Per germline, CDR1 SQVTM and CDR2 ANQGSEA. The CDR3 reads CSVVDVRFDASTDTQYF. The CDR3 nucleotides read TGCAGCGTTGTTGATGTCCGATTCGACGCTAGCACAGATACGCAGTATTTT.

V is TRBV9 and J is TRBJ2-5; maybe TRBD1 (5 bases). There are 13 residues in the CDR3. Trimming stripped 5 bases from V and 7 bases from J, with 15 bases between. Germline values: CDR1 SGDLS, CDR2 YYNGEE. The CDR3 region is CASSRYGAGTQYF. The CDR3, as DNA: TGTGCCAGCAGTAGGTATGGGGCTGGGACCCAGTACTTC.

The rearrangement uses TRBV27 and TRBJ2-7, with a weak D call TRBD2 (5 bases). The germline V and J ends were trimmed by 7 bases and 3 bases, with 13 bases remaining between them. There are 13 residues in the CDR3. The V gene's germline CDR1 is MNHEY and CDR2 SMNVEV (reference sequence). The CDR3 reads CASKRGYGYEQYF. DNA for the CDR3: TGTGCCAGCAAACGAGGGTACGGCTACGAGCAGTACTTC.